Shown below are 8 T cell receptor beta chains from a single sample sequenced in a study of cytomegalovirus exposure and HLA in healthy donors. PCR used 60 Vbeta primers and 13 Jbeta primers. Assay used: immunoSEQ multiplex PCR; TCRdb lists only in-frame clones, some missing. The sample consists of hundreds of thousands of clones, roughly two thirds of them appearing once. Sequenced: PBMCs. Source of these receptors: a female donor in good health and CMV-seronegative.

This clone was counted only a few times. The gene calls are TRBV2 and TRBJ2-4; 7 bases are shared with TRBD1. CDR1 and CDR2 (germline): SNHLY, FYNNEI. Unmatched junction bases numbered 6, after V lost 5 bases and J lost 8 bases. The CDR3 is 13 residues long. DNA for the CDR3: TGTGCCAGCAGTCGCGACAGGGAAGACATTCAGTACTTC. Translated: CASSRDREDIQYF.

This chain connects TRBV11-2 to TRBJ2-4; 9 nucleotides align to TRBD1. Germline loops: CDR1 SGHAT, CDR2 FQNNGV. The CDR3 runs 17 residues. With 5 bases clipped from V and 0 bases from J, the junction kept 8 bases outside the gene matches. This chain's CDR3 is CASSLLQGAVAKNIQYF. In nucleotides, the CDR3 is TGTGCCAGCAGCCTGTTACAGGGGGCTGTAGCCAAAAACATTCAGTACTTC. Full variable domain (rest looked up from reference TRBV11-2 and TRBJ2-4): EAGVAQSPRYKIIEKRQSVAFWCNPISGHATLYWYQQILGQGPKLLIQFQNNGVVDDSQLPKDRFSAERLKGVDSTLKIQPAKLEDSAVYLCASSLLQGAVAKNIQYFGAGTRLSVL.

In DNA form, the CDR3 reads TGTGCCAGCGCGGACAGGCCCACCGGGGAGCTGTTTTTT. Protein product: CASADRPTGELFF. The V call is TRBV19, the J call TRBJ2-2; 7 positions match TRBD1. V was clipped by 9 bases and J by 4 bases; unmatched bases: 5. The CDR3 loop spans 13 amino acids. The germline CDR1 and CDR2 sequences are LNHDA and SQIVND (reference sequence). Drawing the rest from reference TRBV19 and TRBJ2-2, the complete variable domain is DGGITQSPKYLFRKEGQNVTLSCEQNLNHDAMYWYRQDPGQGLRLIYYSQIVNDFQKGDIAEGYSVSREKKESFPLTVTSAQKNPTAFYLCASADRPTGELFFGEGSRLTVL.

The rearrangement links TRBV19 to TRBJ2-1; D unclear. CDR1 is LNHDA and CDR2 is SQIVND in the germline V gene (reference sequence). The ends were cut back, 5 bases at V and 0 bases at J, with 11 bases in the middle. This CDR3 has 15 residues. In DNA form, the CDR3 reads TGTGCCAGTAGTGCGACATTAAGCTCCTACAATGAGCAGTTCTTC. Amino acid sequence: CASSATLSSYNEQFF.

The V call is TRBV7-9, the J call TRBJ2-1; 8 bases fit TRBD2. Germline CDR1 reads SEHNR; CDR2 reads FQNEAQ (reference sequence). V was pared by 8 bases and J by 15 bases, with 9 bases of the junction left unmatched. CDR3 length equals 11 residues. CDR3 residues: CASALGRVPFF. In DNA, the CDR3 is TGTGCCAGCGCCCTCGGGAGGGTCCCGTTCTTC.

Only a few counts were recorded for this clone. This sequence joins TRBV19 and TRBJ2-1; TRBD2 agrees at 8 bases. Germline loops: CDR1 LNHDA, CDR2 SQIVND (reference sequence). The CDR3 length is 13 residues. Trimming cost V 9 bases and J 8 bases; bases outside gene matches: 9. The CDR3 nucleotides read TGTGCCAGCAGGGGCGGGAGGTACGATGAGCAGTTCTTC. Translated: CASRGGRYDEQFF. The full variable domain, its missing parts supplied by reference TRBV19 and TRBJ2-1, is DGGITQSPKYLFRKEGQNVTLSCEQNLNHDAMYWYRQDPGQGLRLIYYSQIVNDFQKGDIAEGYSVSREKKESFPLTVTSAQKNPTAFYLCASRGGRYDEQFFGPGTRLTVL.

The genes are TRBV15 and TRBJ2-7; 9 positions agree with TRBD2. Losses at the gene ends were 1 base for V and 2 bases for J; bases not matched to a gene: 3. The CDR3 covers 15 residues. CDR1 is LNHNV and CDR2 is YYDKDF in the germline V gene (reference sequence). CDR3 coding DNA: TGTGCCACCAGCAGAGTGGCTAGCGGGACCTACGAGCAGTACTTC. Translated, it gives CATSRVASGTYEQYF. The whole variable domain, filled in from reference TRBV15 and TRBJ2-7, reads DAMVIQNPRYQVTQFGKPVTLSCSQTLNHNVMYWYQQKSSQAPKLLFHYYDKDFNNEADTPDNFQSRRPNTSFCFLDIRSPGLGDTAMYLCATSRVASGTYEQYFGPGTRLTVT.

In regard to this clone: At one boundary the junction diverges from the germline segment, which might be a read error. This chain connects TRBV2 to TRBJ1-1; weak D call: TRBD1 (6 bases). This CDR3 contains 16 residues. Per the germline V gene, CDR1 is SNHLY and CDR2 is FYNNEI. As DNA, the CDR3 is TGTGCCAGCACTGAACCCAGACTCAGGGGCAACACTGAAGCTTTCTTT. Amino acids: CASTEPRLRGNTEAFF.